These 25 T cell receptor beta chains were all obtained from the same sample, sequenced in a study of cytomegalovirus exposure and HLA in healthy donors (dated by TCRdb to between 2016 and 2019). Libraries were constructed by the immunoSEQ multiplex PCR assay. For the multiplex PCR, a mixture combining 60 forward primers for TCR Vbeta segments and 13 reverse primers for TCR Jbeta segments was used. The clones in this table, taken by TCRdb from immuneACCESS, are in-frame only. Not every clone is retained; where verified, under half of the shortfall comes from an unresolved V gene, and the cause of the rest is unknown. In all, the sample holds under 150,000 clones, and roughly 73% of those were seen once. The ten top clones hold about 1% of the sample. Sequencing was done on a sample of PBMCs. These TCRs come from a male donor in good health and CMV-seronegative.

This sequence joins TRBV6-5 and TRBJ2-1; 9 bases line up with TRBD2. The V segment lost 7 bases and the J segment 3 bases; nucleotides outside the gene matches: 7. Germline V gene sequence: CDR1 MNHEY, CDR2 SVGAGI. This CDR3 contains 15 residues. Here the CDR3 DNA reads TGTGCCAGCACCAAAGCGGGGGGCCTCTACAATGAGCAGTTCTTC. Translation: CASTKAGGLYNEQFF.

The chain couples TRBV6-5 to TRBJ1-5, with unresolved D. This CDR3 has 14 amino acids. From germline, CDR1 is MNHEY and CDR2 SVGAGI. V was cut by 5 bases and J by 7 bases, with 15 bases left in between. The CDR3 here is CASSTPARSQPQHF. The CDR3 bases are TGTGCCAGCAGTACCCCAGCGCGAAGCCAGCCCCAGCATTTT.

This sequence joins TRBV19 and TRBJ2-3; D gene uncertain. Trimming took off 5 bases at V and 0 bases at J, with 9 bases between the two ends. The CDR3 is made up of 14 amino acids. Germline CDR1 reads LNHDA; CDR2 reads SQIVND (reference sequence). The CDR3 sequence: CASSLRHSTDTQYF. In nucleotides, the CDR3 is TGTGCCAGTAGTCTCAGACATAGCACAGATACGCAGTATTTT.

V gene TRBV6-6 combines with J gene TRBJ2-6; a possible D gene is TRBD2 (6 bases). The germline V gene has CDR1 MNHNY and CDR2 SVGAGI (reference sequence). V shed 2 bases and J shed 2 bases, with 7 bases lying between them. The CDR3 is 15 amino acids. CDR3 sequence (DNA): TGTGCCAGCAGTTACCCGGGGGCTGGGGCCAACGTCCTGACTTTC. Its protein product is CASSYPGAGANVLTF.

The CDR3 spells CASSRRLAGEDTQYF. For the CDR3, the DNA is TGTGCCAGCAGCAGAAGACTAGCGGGGGAAGATACGCAGTATTTT. The chain links TRBV7-9 to TRBJ2-3, with 12 bases that match TRBD2. V shed 5 bases and J 5 bases; nucleotides not matched to a gene: 5. Germline values: CDR1 SEHNR, CDR2 FQNEAQ (reference sequence). The CDR3 contains 15 residues.

Points on this clone: An end of the junction does not agree with germline; a read error may underlie this. The V and J genes are TRBV9 and TRBJ2-3, with TRBD2 matching 13 bases. The CDR3 sequence is 13 residues long. Germline loops: CDR1 SGDLS, CDR2 YYNGEE. CDR3 sequence (DNA): TGTGCCAGCAGCACCAGGACTAGCGGGGGCTACCTCTTT. This gives the protein CASSTRTSGGYLF.

The chain has TRBV15 and TRBJ2-7; 12 nucleotides align to TRBD1. J was trimmed by 7 bases and V by 2 bases; bases with no gene match: 15. Germline V gives CDR1 LNHNV, CDR2 YYDKDF (reference sequence). CDR3 length: 18 amino acids. The CDR3 DNA sequence: TGTGCCACCAGCAGAAATAATGGGTGGGGGGACAGGGGGCGTGAGCAGTACTTC. Its protein is CATSRNNGWGDRGREQYF.

This chain links TRBV9 with TRBJ2-5; 8 bases match TRBD2. Germline loops: CDR1 SGDLS, CDR2 YYNGEE. There are 14 residues in the CDR3. The J segment lost 0 bases and the V segment lost 6 bases, leaving 4 bases of the junction unmatched. In DNA, the CDR3 is TGTGCCAGCAACGGGGGGGCCAACCAAGAGACCCAGTACTTC. Protein sequence: CASNGGANQETQYF.

The chain is built from TRBV5-8 and TRBJ2-1; D unclear. Trimming shortened V by 2 bases and J by 9 bases, and 15 bases separated the two germline ends. CDR1 SGHTS and CDR2 YDEGEE come from the germline V gene. This CDR3 is built from 14 residues. The CDR3 region is CASSFTLVVVEQFF. CDR3 bases: TGTGCCAGCAGCTTTACCCTAGTGGTGGTTGAGCAGTTCTTC.

This sequence joins TRBV6-6 and TRBJ2-7; 8 bases are shared with TRBD1. CDR1 is MNHNY, CDR2 SVGAGI, per germline (reference sequence). V lost 0 bases, J lost 6 bases, and 4 bases stayed unmatched. The CDR3 runs 14 residues. CDR3 in amino acids: CASSYSSGGTEQYF. CDR3 in DNA: TGTGCCAGCAGTTACTCGTCAGGGGGCACCGAGCAGTACTTC.

This sequence joins TRBV5-1 and TRBJ2-2; a weak D match, TRBD1 (6 bases). CDR1 and CDR2 (germline): SGHRS, YFSETQ. Trimming shortened V by 3 bases and J by 0 bases, and 12 bases separated the two germline ends. The CDR3 has 16 residues. The CDR3 loop is CASSSYGTPNTGELFF. CDR3 in DNA: TGCGCCAGCAGCTCTTACGGGACACCGAACACCGGGGAGCTGTTTTTT.

J is TRBJ1-5 and V is TRBV7-9; D perhaps matches TRBD1 (6 bases). The CDR3 consists of 14 residues. Germline V gene data show CDR1 as SEHNR and CDR2 as FQNEAQ (reference sequence). Trimming cost V 1 base and J 4 bases, with 8 bases left between them. The CDR3 is CASSLVGTNQPQHF. The CDR3, as DNA: TGTGCCAGCAGCTTAGTAGGGACAAATCAGCCCCAGCATTTT.

V is TRBV7-9 and J is TRBJ2-5, with D possibly TRBD1 on 7 matching bases. This CDR3 comprises 13 residues. V lost 6 bases to trimming and J lost 5 bases, with 13 bases between them. The V gene's germline CDR1 is SEHNR and CDR2 FQNEAQ (reference sequence). The CDR3 region has the DNA TGTGCCAGCAGGACCAGGGGGGAGGAGACCCAGTACTTC. It translates to CASRTRGEETQYF.

V and J are TRBV27 and TRBJ1-4; 7 nucleotides align to TRBD1. With 7 bases clipped from V and 3 bases from J, the junction kept 11 bases outside the gene matches. Germline V lookup: CDR1 MNHEY, CDR2 SMNVEV (reference sequence). The CDR3 length is 16 residues. CDR3 sequence (DNA): TGTGCCAGCACCCAGCAGGGGGATGGTGCTAATGAAAAACTGTTTTTT. This gives the protein CASTQQGDGANEKLFF.

This clone was picked up a small number of times. This rearrangement joins TRBV9 to TRBJ1-1; 7 bases agree with TRBD1. This CDR3 is built from 14 residues. From germline, CDR1 is SGDLS and CDR2 YYNGEE. V was clipped by 0 bases and J by 7 bases; unmatched bases: 6. CDR3 coding DNA: TGTGCCAGCAGCGTAGAGGGGGCCGGGGATGAAGCTTTCTTT. This encodes CASSVEGAGDEAFF.

The chain has TRBV5-1 and TRBJ2-5; 8 bases match TRBD1. The J segment lost 0 bases and the V segment lost 1 base, leaving 5 bases of the junction unmatched. The CDR3 is 16 residues long. Germline V gives CDR1 SGHRS, CDR2 YFSETQ. CDR3 in DNA: TGCGCCAGCAGCTTGTCTGGACAGGGCAACCAAGAGACCCAGTACTTC. Its translation: CASSLSGQGNQETQYF.

The V and J genes are TRBV4-1 and TRBJ2-3; possible D gene TRBD1, 5 bases. Germline V lookup: CDR1 MGHRA, CDR2 YSYEKL. CDR3 length equals 15 residues. V dropped 3 bases and J dropped 3 bases, with 13 bases sitting between them. The CDR3 nucleotides are TGCGCCAGCAGCCAGGCCCTTGGGGCGACAGATACGCAGTATTTT. It yields the protein CASSQALGATDTQYF.

This clone was picked up one time. The chain uses TRBV6-6 and TRBJ2-7, with D maybe TRBD2 (7 bases). Trimming took 2 bases from V and 0 from J, leaving 14 bases between them. Germline lookup yields CDR1 MNHNY and CDR2 SVGAGI (reference sequence). This CDR3 is built from 16 residues. In nucleotides, the CDR3 is TGTGCCAGCAGTTACGGTGGCGGGGGCTACTCCTACGAGCAGTACTTC. This codes for CASSYGGGGYSYEQYF.

V and J are TRBV6-4 and TRBJ1-1; possibly TRBD1 for D (5 bases). V shed 0 bases and J shed 3 bases, with 11 bases lying between them. The length of the CDR3 is 15 residues. Germline V lookup: CDR1 MRHNA, CDR2 SNTAGT. This CDR3 reads CASSDSPGGYTEAFF. The CDR3 nucleotides are TGTGCCAGCAGTGACTCGCCGGGGGGGTACACTGAAGCTTTCTTT.

The rearrangement joins TRBV19 to TRBJ2-7; 7 bases line up with TRBD1. The J segment lost 3 bases and the V segment lost 1 base, leaving 9 bases of the junction unmatched. Per the germline V gene, CDR1 is LNHDA and CDR2 is SQIVND (reference sequence). CDR3 length equals 16 residues. The CDR3 spells CASSIGAGGKNYEQYF. The CDR3 bases are TGTGCCAGTAGTATAGGAGCAGGGGGTAAGAACTACGAGCAGTACTTC. The whole variable domain, remainder taken from reference TRBV19 and TRBJ2-7, is DGGITQSPKYLFRKEGQNVTLSCEQNLNHDAMYWYRQDPGQGLRLIYYSQIVNDFQKGDIAEGYSVSREKKESFPLTVTSAQKNPTAFYLCASSIGAGGKNYEQYFGPGTRLTVT.

The chain joins TRBV30 to TRBJ2-2; D gene uncertain. Germline V CDR1 and CDR2: GTSNPN, SVGIG (reference sequence). This CDR3 region has 13 residues. Trimming took 0 bases from V and 4 from J, leaving 6 bases between them. CDR3 region: CAWSVAGTGELFF. Written as DNA, the CDR3 is TGTGCCTGGAGTGTAGCTGGCACCGGGGAGCTGTTTTTT.

The genes are TRBV7-2 and TRBJ1-2, with a tentative D call TRBD1 (6 bases). The CDR3 has 15 residues. Germline V gene lookup returns CDR1 SGHTA and CDR2 FQGNSA. V dropped 2 bases and J dropped 4 bases, with 14 bases sitting between them. As DNA, the CDR3 is TGTGCCAGCAGCTTACTGGGGGCGGGCAGCTATGGCTACACCTTC. Translated: CASSLLGAGSYGYTF.

This chain joins TRBV2 and TRBJ2-7, with 10 nucleotides matching TRBD2. CDR1 SNHLY and CDR2 FYNNEI come from the germline V gene. V was pared by 8 bases and J by 2 bases, with 3 bases of the junction left unmatched. The length of the CDR3 is 13 residues. CDR3 sequence (DNA): TGTGCCAGCGGCAGCGGGGGGGCCTACGAGCAGTACTTC. Translated, it gives CASGSGGAYEQYF.

This clone has a handful of counts. V gene TRBV5-1 combines with J gene TRBJ2-7; D not resolved. This CDR3 is built from 13 residues. CDR1 and CDR2 (germline): SGHRS, YFSETQ. Deletions cut 8 bases from V and 0 bases from J, with 12 bases between. The CDR3 sequence: CARAGGGSYEQYF. In DNA, the CDR3 is TGCGCCAGGGCAGGTGGTGGCTCCTACGAGCAGTACTTC.

Only one count was recorded for this clone. This chain joins TRBV7-6 and TRBJ2-7; 10 bases match TRBD2. V shed 1 base, J shed 4 bases, and the junction held 7 bases outside the gene matches. Germline CDR1 SGHVS, CDR2 FNYEAQ. CDR3 size: 16 residues. The CDR3 nucleotides are TGTGCCAGCAGCTTAGGCGGAGCGGGGGGGAGGTACGAGCAGTACTTC. This sequence encodes CASSLGGAGGRYEQYF.